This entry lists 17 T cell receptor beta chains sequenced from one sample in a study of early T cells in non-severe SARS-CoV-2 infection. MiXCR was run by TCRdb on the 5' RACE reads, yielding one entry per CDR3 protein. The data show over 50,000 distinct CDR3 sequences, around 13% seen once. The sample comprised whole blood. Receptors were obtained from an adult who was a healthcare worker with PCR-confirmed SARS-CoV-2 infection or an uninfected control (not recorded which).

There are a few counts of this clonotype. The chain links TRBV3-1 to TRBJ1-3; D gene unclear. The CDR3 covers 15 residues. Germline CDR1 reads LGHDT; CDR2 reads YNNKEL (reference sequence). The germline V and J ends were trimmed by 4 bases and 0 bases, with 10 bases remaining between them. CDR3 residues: CASSPLRLSGNTIYF. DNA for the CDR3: TGTGCCAGCAGCCCCTTAAGACTCTCTGGAAACACCATATATTTT. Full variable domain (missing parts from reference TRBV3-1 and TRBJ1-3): DTAVSQTPKYLVTQMGNDKSIKCEQNLGHDTMYWYKQDSKKFLKIMFSYNNKELIINETVPNRFSPKSPDKAHLNLHINSLELGDSAVYFCASSPLRLSGNTIYFGEGSWLTVV.

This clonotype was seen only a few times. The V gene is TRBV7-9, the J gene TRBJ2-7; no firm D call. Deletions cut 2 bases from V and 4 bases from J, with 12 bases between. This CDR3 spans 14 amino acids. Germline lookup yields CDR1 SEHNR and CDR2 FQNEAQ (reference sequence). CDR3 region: CASSLLGSNYEQYF. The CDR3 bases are TGTGCCAGCAGCTTATTAGGGTCCAATTACGAGCAGTACTTC.

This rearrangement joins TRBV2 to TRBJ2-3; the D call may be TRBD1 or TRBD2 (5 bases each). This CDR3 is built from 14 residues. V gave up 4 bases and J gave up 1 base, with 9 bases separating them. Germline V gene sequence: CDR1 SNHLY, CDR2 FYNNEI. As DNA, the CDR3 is TGTGCCAGCAGTGGCGTGGGGGGCACAGATACGCAGTATTTT. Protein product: CASSGVGGTDTQYF. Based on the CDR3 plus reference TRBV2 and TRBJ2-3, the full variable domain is EPEVTQTPSHQVTQMGQEVILRCVPISNHLYFYWYRQILGQKVEFLVSFYNNEISEKSEIFDDQFSVERPDGSNFTLKIRSTKLEDSAMYFCASSGVGGTDTQYFGPGTRLTVL.

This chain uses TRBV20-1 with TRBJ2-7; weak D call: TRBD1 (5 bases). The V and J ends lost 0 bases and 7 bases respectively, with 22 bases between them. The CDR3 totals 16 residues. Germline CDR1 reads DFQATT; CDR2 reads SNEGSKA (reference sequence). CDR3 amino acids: CSARDQDSANLWEQYF. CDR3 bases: TGCAGTGCTAGAGATCAAGACAGCGCGAACCTTTGGGAGCAGTACTTC.

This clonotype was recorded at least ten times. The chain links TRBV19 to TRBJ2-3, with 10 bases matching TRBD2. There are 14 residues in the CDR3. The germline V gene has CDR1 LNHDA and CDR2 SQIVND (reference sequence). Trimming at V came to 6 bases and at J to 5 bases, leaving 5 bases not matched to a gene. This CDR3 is CASSSRTSGDTQYF. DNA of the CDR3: TGTGCCAGTAGCTCACGGACTAGCGGAGATACGCAGTATTTT.

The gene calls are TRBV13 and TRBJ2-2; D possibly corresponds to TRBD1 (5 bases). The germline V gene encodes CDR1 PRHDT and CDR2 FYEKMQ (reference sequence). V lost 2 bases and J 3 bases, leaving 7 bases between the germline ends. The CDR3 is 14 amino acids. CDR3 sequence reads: CASSLIRDTGELFF. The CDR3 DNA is TGTGCCAGCAGCTTAATCAGGGACACCGGGGAGCTGTTTTTT.

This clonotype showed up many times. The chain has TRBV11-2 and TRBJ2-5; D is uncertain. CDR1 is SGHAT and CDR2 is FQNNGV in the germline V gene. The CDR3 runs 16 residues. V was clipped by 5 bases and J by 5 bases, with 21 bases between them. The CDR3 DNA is TGTGCCAGCAGCCCTCCGGTTACAGAGCGCGGTGAGACCCAGTACTTC. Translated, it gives CASSPPVTERGETQYF.

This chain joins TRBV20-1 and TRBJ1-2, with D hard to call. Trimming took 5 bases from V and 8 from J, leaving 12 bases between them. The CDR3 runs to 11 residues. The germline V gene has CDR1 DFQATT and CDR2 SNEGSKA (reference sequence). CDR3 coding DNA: TGCAGTGCTCAAAGTTTCGGAGGCTACACCTTC. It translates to CSAQSFGGYTF.

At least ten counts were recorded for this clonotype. In DNA, the CDR3 is TGTGCCTGGAGTGCGGTTGGTTGGGAGCAGTACTTC. Translated, it gives CAWSAVGWEQYF. The gene calls are TRBV30 and TRBJ2-7; D gene ambiguous. The V and J ends lost 1 base and 7 bases respectively, with 11 bases between them. The CDR3 runs 12 residues. From germline, CDR1 is GTSNPN and CDR2 SVGIG (reference sequence).

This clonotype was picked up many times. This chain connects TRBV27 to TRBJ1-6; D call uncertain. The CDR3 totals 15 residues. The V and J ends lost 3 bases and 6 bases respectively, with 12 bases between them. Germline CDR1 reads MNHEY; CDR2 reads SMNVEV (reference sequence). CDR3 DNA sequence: TGTGCCAGCAGTTTTATGCAGTCGCCTAATTCACCCCTCCACTTT. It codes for CASSFMQSPNSPLHF.

Here the CDR3 reads CASSFDTGDTQYF. The CDR3 nucleotides are TGTGCCAGCAGTTTCGACACAGGAGATACGCAGTATTTT. This rearrangement joins TRBV27 to TRBJ2-3, with D perhaps matching TRBD1 (5 bases). Germline CDR1 reads MNHEY; CDR2 reads SMNVEV (reference sequence). This CDR3 comprises 13 residues. Trimming pared 3 bases from V and 5 bases from J, leaving 9 bases between.

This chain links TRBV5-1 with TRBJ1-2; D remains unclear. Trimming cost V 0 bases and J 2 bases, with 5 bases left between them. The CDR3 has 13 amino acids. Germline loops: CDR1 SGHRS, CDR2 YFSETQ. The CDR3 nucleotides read TGCGCCAGCAGCTTGGACGGGAACTATGGCTACACCTTC. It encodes CASSLDGNYGYTF.

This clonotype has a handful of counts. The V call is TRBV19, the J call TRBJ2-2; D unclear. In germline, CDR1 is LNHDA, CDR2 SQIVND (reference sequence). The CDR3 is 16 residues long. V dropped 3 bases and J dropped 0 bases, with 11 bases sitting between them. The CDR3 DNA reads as TGTGCCAGTAGTATTGTAGGCCGCCCGAACACCGGGGAGCTGTTTTTT. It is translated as CASSIVGRPNTGELFF.

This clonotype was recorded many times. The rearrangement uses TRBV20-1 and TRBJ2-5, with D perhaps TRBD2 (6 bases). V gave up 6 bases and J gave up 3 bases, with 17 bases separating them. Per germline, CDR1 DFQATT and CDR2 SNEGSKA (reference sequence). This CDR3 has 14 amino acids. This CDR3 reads CSALSGGGEETQYF. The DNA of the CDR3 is TGCAGTGCGCTTTCCGGCGGAGGGGAAGAGACCCAGTACTTC.

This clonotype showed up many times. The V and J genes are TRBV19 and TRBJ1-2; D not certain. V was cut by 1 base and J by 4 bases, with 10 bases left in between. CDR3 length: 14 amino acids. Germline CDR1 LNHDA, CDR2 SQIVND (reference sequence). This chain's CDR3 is CASSIVGGTYGYTF. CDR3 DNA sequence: TGTGCCAGTAGTATAGTCGGCGGAACCTATGGCTACACCTTC.

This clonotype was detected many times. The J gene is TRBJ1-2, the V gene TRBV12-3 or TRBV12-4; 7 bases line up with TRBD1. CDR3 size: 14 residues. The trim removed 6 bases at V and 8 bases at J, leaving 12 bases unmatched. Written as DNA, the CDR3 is TGTGCCAGCAGGGACATAGGGGGCGCGGTCGGCTACACCTTC. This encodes CASRDIGGAVGYTF.

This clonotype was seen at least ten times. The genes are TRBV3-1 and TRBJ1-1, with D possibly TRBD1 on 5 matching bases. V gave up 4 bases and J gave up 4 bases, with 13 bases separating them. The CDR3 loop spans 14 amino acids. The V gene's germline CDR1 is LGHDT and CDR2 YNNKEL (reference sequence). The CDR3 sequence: CASSLQGHGTEAFF. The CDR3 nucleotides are TGTGCCAGCAGCCTCCAGGGTCATGGCACTGAAGCTTTCTTT.